This T cell receptor beta chain was found in a study of blood T cell repertoires in COVID-19. CDR1 and CDR2 from the germline V gene are SGHRS and YFSETQ. The CDR3 totals 16 residues. V lost 4 bases and J lost 0; bases outside the gene matches: 9. The table came from immunoSEQ multiplex PCR; TCRdb's copy has only in-frame clones and leaves some out. The sample shows about 210,000 clones, less than 90% of them seen only once. The rearrangement joins TRBV5-1 to TRBJ2-7; 8 nucleotides match TRBD2. The TCR comes from a woman aged 25 to 39 who had been exposed to COVID-19. Material for sequencing was PBMCs or T cells enriched from blood (not recorded which). DNA of the CDR3: TGCGCCAGCAGCCCAGGGTCAGCGGGGGCCTCCTACGAGCAGTACTTC. It translates to CASSPGSAGASYEQYF.